This TCR beta chain was observed in a study of T cell responses to AZD1222 COVID-19 vaccine. Regarding this clone: Its antigen remains unidentified.

Overall study findings and caveats: Clonal diversity was possibly underestimated, and white British individuals and females predominated among donors. Sampling that yielded the repertoires occurred only after the peak T cell response.

Clones were sequenced by immunoSEQ multiplex PCR, and TCRdb holds only the in-frame ones, with some missing. This table has 100,000 to 150,000 clones, approximately 90% appearing once. CDR3 length: 13 residues. Trimming stripped 0 bases from V and 8 bases from J, with 8 bases between. Germline CDR1 SGHTA, CDR2 FQGTGA. This chain links TRBV7-3 with TRBJ2-1; D unclear. This sequence was found in an adult who received the AZD1222 COVID-19 vaccine. This material consisted of peripheral blood, taken 28 days after the second AZD1222 dose. CDR3 nucleotides: TGTGCCAGCAGCTTAACTGTCCAAGATGAGCAGTTCTTC. Translated, it gives CASSLTVQDEQFF.